This TCR beta chain was recovered during a study of T cell responses to AZD1222 COVID-19 vaccine. Sequencing used immunoSEQ multiplex PCR; TCRdb keeps in-frame clones, though not all of them. The data hold roughly 200,000 clones, with approximately 90% observed a single time. The CDR3 loop spans 11 amino acids. Germline lookup yields CDR1 KGHDR and CDR2 SFDVKD. Trimming cost V 3 bases and J 10 bases, with 6 bases left between them. The sequenced sample was peripheral blood, obtained 28 days after the second AZD1222 dose. The chain couples TRBV24-1 to TRBJ2-1; D gene unclear. The clonotype comes from an adult who received the AZD1222 COVID-19 vaccine. CDR3 protein: CATSDRGEQFF. In DNA, the CDR3 is TGTGCCACCAGTGATAGAGGCGAGCAGTTCTTC.